This T cell receptor beta chain was sequenced for a study of shared clonotypes between healthy human individuals. Study-level results: It was expected that sequencing depth would affect clonotype sharing among donors.

The donors, all of them Caucasian adults, lived in Nashville, Tennessee. Profiled with immunoSEQ multiplex PCR; TCRdb holds only in-frame clones, not every one. The table records over a million clones, around 97% of them present only once. V gave up 8 bases and J gave up 1 base; unmatched junction bases: 5. This CDR3 contains 15 residues. Germline CDR1 reads MRHNA; CDR2 reads SNTAGT. Details on this clone: As yet, its antigen is unknown.

This receptor was taken from a young man in good health. Source material: naive CD4+ T cells sorted from blood. Noted subset: CD45RA+ positively selected. V and J are TRBV6-4 and TRBJ2-7; 13 bases match TRBD2. CDR3 coding DNA: TGTGCCAGCTGCGGACTAGCGGGAGTGTCCTACGAGCAGTACTTC. Translating gives CASCGLAGVSYEQYF.